A selection of T cell receptor beta chains follows, all from one sample in a study of cytomegalovirus exposure and HLA in healthy donors. Sequencing was performed with immunoSEQ multiplex PCR; in TCRdb, only in-frame clones are kept and a portion is missing. Of about 73,000 clones detected, approximately 94% appear once; the ten largest clones hold around 3.5%. Sequencing used PBMCs. Receptor source: a woman aged 18-29 years in good health and CMV-seropositive. The CDR3 runs from the conserved cysteine through the conserved F or W. Fields, in order: V gene, J gene, D gene, clone size, CDR3 DNA, CDR3 protein. A D gene is named only where the DNA matches it firmly. Size is stated for part of the rows, as once, few or many counts, or as a class when the clone is expanded.

>TRBV18|TRBJ2-3|TRBD1|-
TGTGCCAGCTCATCGACTCCGGGACAGGTCACAGATACGCAGTATTTT
CASSSTPGQVTDTQYF
>TRBV25-1|TRBJ2-3|-|-
TGTGCCAGCAGTGAAACAGGGATTGTCGGCACAGATACGCAGTATTTT
CASSETGIVGTDTQYF
>TRBV6-1|TRBJ1-6|TRBD1|-
TGTGCCAGCAGTGGGGACAGGCCCTCAATTAATAATTCACCCCTCCACTTT
CASSGDRPSINNSPLHF
>TRBV10-3|TRBJ2-5|TRBD1|-
TGTGCCATCTCTCGGGACAGGGGAGAGACCCAGTACTTC
CAISRDRGETQYF
>TRBV5-4|TRBJ2-5|-|-
TGTGCCAGCAGCGAGGTAGCGAGTCAAGAGACCCAGTACTTC
CASSEVASQETQYF
>TRBV12-5|TRBJ1-1|TRBD1|-
TGTGCTAGTGGACAGGACAGGGAGGCCTTTGAAGCTTTCTTT
CASGQDREAFEAFF
>TRBV5-5|TRBJ2-7|TRBD1|-
TGTGCCAGCAGCTTCCGACAGGGGGCCGGAGAGCAGTACTTC
CASSFRQGAGEQYF
>TRBV18|TRBJ2-2|-|-
TGTGCCAGCTCACCTACCACAGGGTACGCCGGGGAGCTGTTTTTT
CASSPTTGYAGELFF
>TRBV5-1|TRBJ1-2|TRBD1|-
TGCGCCAGCAGCTTGGGGCCAGGGGGCGCTTACTATGGCTACACCTTC
CASSLGPGGAYYGYTF
>TRBV2|TRBJ2-1|TRBD1|-
TGTGCCAGCAGATTAGGACAGGGGGCGGTTGAGCAGTTCTTC
CASRLGQGAVEQFF
>TRBV5-4|TRBJ1-2|TRBD1|-
TGTGCCAGCAGCCCCAGAGGGGGCCATGGCTACACCTTC
CASSPRGGHGYTF
>TRBV28|TRBJ1-5|-|-
TGTGCCAGCAGTTTACTCGGGCAGCCCCAGCATTTT
CASSLLGQPQHF
>TRBV19|TRBJ1-5|-|-
TGTGCCAGTAGTATGGAGGGGAGCGGCAATCAGCCCCAGCATTTT
CASSMEGSGNQPQHF
>TRBV5-4|TRBJ2-1|-|-
TGTGCCAGCAGCTCGTCGACAGGCCTCTCCTACAATGAGCAGTTCTTC
CASSSSTGLSYNEQFF
>TRBV12-5|TRBJ1-1|TRBD1|-
TGTGCTAGTGGTTTGGTAATATCATCGGAGGGGACAGGGCACGGTGAAGCTTTCTTT
CASGLVISSEGTGHGEAFF
>TRBV11-2|TRBJ2-3|-|-
TGTGCCAGCAGCTTACAAGCCCGCACAGATACGCAGTATTTT
CASSLQARTDTQYF
>TRBV6-5|TRBJ2-3|TRBD2|-
TGTGCCAGCAGTTACGTAGCGGGAGGACTAGATACGCAGTATTTT
CASSYVAGGLDTQYF
>TRBV11-2|TRBJ1-2|TRBD1|-
TGTGCCAGCAGCTTAGGTGGACAGGACGGCTATGGCTACACCTTC
CASSLGGQDGYGYTF
>TRBV4-3|TRBJ2-2|-|-
TGCGCCAGCAGCCAAAACCCCCTCGTGGGAGGCGGGGAGCTGTTTTTT
CASSQNPLVGGGELFF
>TRBV11-2|TRBJ1-1|-|-
TGTGCCAGCAGCCTCCGACGGACAGTGAACACTGAAGCTTTCTTT
CASSLRRTVNTEAFF
>TRBV19|TRBJ2-5|TRBD2|-
TGTGCCAGTAGTGCCGGGACTAAGGGGCTCAGGTCGGAGACCCAGTACTTC
CASSAGTKGLRSETQYF
>TRBV23-1|TRBJ2-7|TRBD1|-
TGCGCCAGCGGCAACCTCCCGGGACAGGGATCCTACGAGCAGTACTTC
CASGNLPGQGSYEQYF
>TRBV7-9|TRBJ1-1|-|-
TGTGCCAGCAGCTTATCTGGCCGGGCTGAAGCTTTCTTT
CASSLSGRAEAFF
>TRBV29-1|TRBJ1-2|TRBD1|-
TGCAGCGTTGAAGTCCGGGACAGGGGGATCTATGGCTACACCTTC
CSVEVRDRGIYGYTF
>TRBV30|TRBJ2-7|-|-
TGTGCCTGGAGCCGGGACTACGAGCAGTACTTC
CAWSRDYEQYF
>TRBV2|TRBJ1-1|TRBD1|-
TGTGCCAGCACCCGGGACAGGAGAGCTGAAGCTTTCTTT
CASTRDRRAEAFF
>TRBV4-2|TRBJ2-7|TRBD2|-
TGTGCCAGCAGCCAAGATTGGACTAGCGGGGGGTACGAGCAGTACTTC
CASSQDWTSGGYEQYF
>TRBV11-2|TRBJ1-4|-|-
TGTGCCAGCAGCTTAGATTTTATGAGAAAACTGTTTTTT
CASSLDFMRKLFF
>TRBV4-3|TRBJ2-1|-|-
TGCGCCAGCAGCCAAGATAAGCGTCCCCCGGGAGATGAGCAGTTCTTC
CASSQDKRPPGDEQFF
>TRBV6-6|TRBJ2-3|-|-
TGTGCCAGCAGCTACAGAGCAGATACGCAGTATTTT
CASSYRADTQYF
>TRBV5-1|TRBJ2-3|TRBD2|-
TGCGCCAGCAGATCAGCGGGGGCACCCACAGATACGCAGTATTTT
CASRSAGAPTDTQYF
>TRBV28|TRBJ2-2|TRBD2|-
TGTGCCAGCCTCCCGGGGGGAGATGAAAACACCGGGGAGCTGTTTTTT
CASLPGGDENTGELFF
>TRBV15|TRBJ1-5|-|once
TGTGCCACCAGCAGAGATCGGGATCTTGGGCAGCCCCAGCATTTT
CATSRDRDLGQPQHF
>TRBV2|TRBJ1-2|TRBD1|-
TGTGCCAGCAGTGGACAGGGGGGCTATGGCTACACCTTC
CASSGQGGYGYTF
>TRBV6-1|TRBJ2-7|TRBD1|few
TGTGCCAGCAGTGAAGGGACAGGGACCGAGCAGTACTTC
CASSEGTGTEQYF
>TRBV10-2|TRBJ2-3|TRBD2|-
TGCGCCAGCAGGGCCGGGACTAGCGGTTCAGATACGCAGTATTTT
CASRAGTSGSDTQYF
>TRBV4-1|TRBJ1-3|TRBD1|-
TGCGCCAGCAGCCAGGCTAGGACAGGGGTGTCTGGAAACACCATATATTTT
CASSQARTGVSGNTIYF
>TRBV5-6|TRBJ2-7|TRBD1|-
TGTGCCAGCAGCTTGGCTCTTAGGGGGCCTGAATCACTGTCCTACGAGCAGTACTTC
CASSLALRGPESLSYEQYF
>TRBV7-2|TRBJ2-7|TRBD1|-
TGTGCCAGCAGCCCCTGGACAGGGGCGGACGAGCAGTACTTC
CASSPWTGADEQYF
>TRBV5-4|TRBJ2-1|TRBD1|-
TGTGCCAGCAGCGCGCAGGGGGAAACCTACAATGAGCAGTTCTTC
CASSAQGETYNEQFF
>TRBV27|TRBJ2-1|TRBD2|once
TGTGCCAGCAGTTTATCGGCTAGCGGCTACAATGAGCAGTTCTTC
CASSLSASGYNEQFF
>TRBV11-3|TRBJ2-3|-|-
TGTGCCAGCAGTTACAGGGCGGCGAGCACAGATACGCAGTATTTT
CASSYRAASTDTQYF
>TRBV18|TRBJ1-3|-|-
TGTGCCAGCTCACCAGAGAGCCAGGCAACAAACACCATATATTTT
CASSPESQATNTIYF
>TRBV28|TRBJ1-2|TRBD1|-
TGTGCCAGCAGAATAGGGGACAGTTTCAGTGGCTACACCTTC
CASRIGDSFSGYTF
>TRBV28|TRBJ2-3|TRBD2|-
TGTGCCAGCAGCCGCGGTGGACTAGCGGGCGGGGGGGATACGCAGTATTTT
CASSRGGLAGGGDTQYF
>TRBV6-6|TRBJ2-3|TRBD2|-
TGTGCCAGCAGTTCCGGACTAGCGGGGCACACAGATACGCAGTATTTT
CASSSGLAGHTDTQYF
>TRBV6-5|TRBJ2-7|-|once
TGTGCCAGCAGTCGGGGGATGGAAGAGCAGTACTTC
CASSRGMEEQYF
>TRBV5-5|TRBJ2-7|TRBD2|once
TGTGCCAGCAGCTTGTATGAGTCGACTAGCGGACAAGAGCAGTACTTC
CASSLYESTSGQEQYF
>TRBV5-4|TRBJ1-2|-|-
TGTGCCAGCAGCTGGAGGGGCCAGGCCTCCAACTATGGCTACACCTTC
CASSWRGQASNYGYTF
>TRBV15|TRBJ2-1|TRBD2|-
TGTGCCACCCTACCCCCCGGACTAGCGGGAGAGTCCGGGCTCAATGAGCAGTTCTTC
CATLPPGLAGESGLNEQFF
>TRBV4-1|TRBJ2-1|TRBD1|-
TGCGCCAGCAGCCAAGAGCCGGGACAGTACAATGAGCAGTTCTTC
CASSQEPGQYNEQFF
>TRBV27|TRBJ2-7|-|-
TGTGCCAGCAGTTTAATTCAGGGCGCCTACGAGCAGTACTTC
CASSLIQGAYEQYF
>TRBV5-4|TRBJ2-1|-|-
TGTGCCAGCAGCTTGCTAGCGCCCTACAATGAGCAGTTCTTC
CASSLLAPYNEQFF